This T cell receptor (gamma chain) came from a study of Vδ1+ human thymocytes. Whole-study findings and limits: Approximately 20% of thymic delta-chain sequences were Vdelta2, with few Vdelta3, unlike blood Vdelta1+ controls. Thymic TRG and TRD repertoires appeared highly polyclonal. Many TRG clonotypes were shared between donors; TRD repertoires were essentially private.

Extracted RNA was reverse transcribed into cDNA. The CDR3 regions were amplified by multiplex PCR from V-gene primers to a constant-region primer. TCRdb processed the multiplex PCR reads again with the CATT caller. The sample yields some 11,000 gamma-chain clones, about 40% seen once. About this clone: Its target is not known.

Alphabeta T cells were depleted, then CD3+ Vdelta1+ Vdelta2- thymocytes were FACS-sorted. V lost 0 bases, J lost 9 bases, and 4 bases stayed unmatched. The CDR3 is 13 residues long. Per germline, CDR1 VTNTFY and CDR2 YDVSTARD (reference sequence). Material: Vdelta1+ gamma-delta thymocytes from the thymus. Subset defined: FACS-sorted CD3+ TCRalphabeta- TCRVdelta1+ TCRVdelta2- thymocytes. The receptor was isolated from a boy under two years old who had congenital heart surgery. This sequence joins TRGV3 and TRGJP2. Here the J gene came from matching the DNA to germline, since TCRdb omits it. CDR3 sequence reads: CATWDRQYWIKTF. Here the CDR3 DNA reads TGTGCCACCTGGGACAGGCAGTATTGGATCAAGACGTTT.